This is a list of T cell receptor beta chains from one sample in a study of shared clonotypes between healthy human individuals. Repertoires were generated with immunoSEQ multiplex PCR, while TCRdb's copy carries only in-frame clones and drops some. The table includes roughly 1.5 million clones, 95% to 99% detected once. The specimen was naive CD4+ T cells sorted from blood. These receptors were taken from a man aged 25-45 years in good health. The CDR3 runs from the conserved cysteine through the conserved F or W. A D gene is named only where the DNA matches it firmly.

V	D	J	CDR3	DNA
TRBV10-3	TRBD1	TRBJ2-7	CAIRDRDRGLWEQYF	TGTGCCATCAGGGACCGGGACAGGGGGCTTTGGGAGCAGTACTTC
TRBV18	.	TRBJ2-7	CASSPTYLSYEQYF	TGTGCCAGCTCACCAACATACTTATCATACGAGCAGTACTTC
TRBV4-1	.	TRBJ2-6	CASSQTEHISGANVLTF	TGCGCCAGCAGCCAGACCGAACATATCTCTGGGGCCAACGTCCTGACTTTC
TRBV7-8	.	TRBJ1-4	CASSPDLLTTQKLFF	TGTGCCAGCAGCCCAGACCTATTGACAACACAAAAACTGTTTTTT
TRBV18	.	TRBJ2-6	CASSPSKQVLSWANVLTF	TGTGCCAGCTCACCTAGCAAGCAGGTCCTGTCTTGGGCCAACGTCCTGACTTTC
TRBV6-4	TRBD1	TRBJ1-4	CASSESGTGNEKLFF	TGTGCCAGCAGTGAATCCGGGACAGGGAATGAAAAACTGTTTTTT
TRBV5-8	TRBD1	TRBJ2-7	CASSLRQGNYEQYF	TGTGCCAGCAGCTTGAGACAGGGTAACTACGAGCAGTACTTC
TRBV19	TRBD1	TRBJ1-5	CASTPDRVRNQPQHF	TGTGCCAGTACCCCGGACAGGGTTCGGAATCAGCCCCAGCATTTT
TRBV9	TRBD2	TRBJ2-1	CASSVGLAEYNEQFF	TGTGCCAGCAGCGTAGGGCTAGCGGAATACAATGAGCAGTTCTTC
TRBV5-5	.	TRBJ1-5	CASSLFGVNQPQHF	TGTGCCAGCAGCTTGTTTGGGGTGAATCAGCCCCAGCATTTT
TRBV5-1	TRBD1	TRBJ1-3	CASSLERTGVDTIYF	TGCGCCAGCAGCTTGGAAAGGACAGGGGTGGACACCATATATTTT
TRBV10-1	TRBD1	TRBJ2-7	CASSGSQGVYEQYF	TGCGCCAGCAGTGGGTCACAGGGGGTCTACGAGCAGTACTTC
TRBV27	TRBD1	TRBJ2-7	CASSLYGTGSGEQYF	TGTGCCAGCAGTTTATATGGGACAGGGAGCGGCGAGCAGTACTTC
TRBV29-1	TRBD2	TRBJ2-7	CSVAGLAGAYEQYF	TGCAGCGTTGCGGGACTAGCGGGAGCCTACGAGCAGTACTTC
TRBV28	.	TRBJ2-7	CASSLEYEQYF	TGTGCCAGCAGTTTAGAGTACGAGCAGTACTTC
TRBV30	TRBD1	TRBJ1-5	CAWSGGQGRIQPQHF	TGTGCCTGGAGTGGAGGACAGGGGAGAATTCAGCCCCAGCATTTT